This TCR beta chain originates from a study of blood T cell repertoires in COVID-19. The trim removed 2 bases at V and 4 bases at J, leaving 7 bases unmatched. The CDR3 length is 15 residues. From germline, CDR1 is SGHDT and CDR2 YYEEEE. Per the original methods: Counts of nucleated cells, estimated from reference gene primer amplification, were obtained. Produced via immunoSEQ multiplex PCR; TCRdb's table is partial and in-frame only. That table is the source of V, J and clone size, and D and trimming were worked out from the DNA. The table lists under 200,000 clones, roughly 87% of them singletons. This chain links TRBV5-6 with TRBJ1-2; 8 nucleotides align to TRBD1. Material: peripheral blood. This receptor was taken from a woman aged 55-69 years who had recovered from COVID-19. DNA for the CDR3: TGTGCCAGCAGCTTTCTTGACAGGGGCGCCTATGGCTACACCTTC. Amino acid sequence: CASSFLDRGAYGYTF.